This TCR beta chain was captured in a study of T-cell reconstitution after alpha-beta-depleted transplantation in children. Study outcomes and limitations: Several patients had high TCRbeta diversity at day 60; it came from surviving recipient T cells and thymic progenitors. Alpha-beta T cells about two months after transplant reportedly derived from several hundred expanded graft clones.

This clonotype came up a few times. Antigen specificity is unknown. TCRbeta library preparation incorporated unique molecular identifiers. MiXCR was run by TCRdb on the PCR reads, yielding one entry per CDR3 protein. Here the sample spans about 580,000 distinct CDR3 sequences, around 23% being singletons. The CDR3 runs 15 residues. Germline V CDR1 and CDR2: MDHEN, SYDVKM. Trimming took 6 bases from V and 0 from J, leaving 12 bases between them. This sequence joins TRBV28 and TRBJ2-1; a weak D match, TRBD1 (5 bases). The sequencing used PBMCs, mostly from graft donor cells, collected 360 days after TCRalphabeta/CD19-depleted stem cell transplant. The clonotype was recovered from a boy younger than two who had a stem cell transplant for acute myeloid leukemia, so the T cells may come from the graft donor. The CDR3 is CASSTHRSSYNEQFF. CDR3 nucleotides: TGTGCCAGCAGCACCCACAGGAGCTCCTACAATGAGCAGTTCTTC.